Included here is one T cell receptor beta chain sequence, with context. Its target is not known. The data derive from a study of beta chain features in type 1 diabetes. Whole-study findings and limits: Moderate but significant shortening of TCRB CDR3s was recorded in all four CD4+ subsets from Type 1 diabetes patients. Since sequencing was performed on cDNA, cells with high TCR expression could be over-represented.

Looked up from germline, CDR1 is LGHNA and CDR2 is YSLEER. Trimming removed 0 bases at V and 5 bases at J, with 11 bases between. The CDR3 runs to 15 residues. The entirety of the isolated RNA underwent reverse transcription, so expressed TCRB transcripts were sequenced. TCRdb keeps only in-frame clones here, not all; method: immunoSEQ multiplex PCR. This sample has some 110,000 clones, with around 17% found just once. The sample consisted of central memory CD4+ T cells from blood. The rearrangement joins TRBV4-3 to TRBJ1-5; no clear D gene. This clonotype was sampled from a man aged 30-40 years with type 1 diabetes. CDR3 nucleotide sequence: TGCGCCAGCAGCCAAGATCGGGCAGGCCATCAGCCCCAGCATTTT. Its translation is CASSQDRAGHQPQHF.